The 30 T cell receptor beta chains below come from one sample, sequenced in a study of response to subunit inactivated influenza vaccine. Each CDR3 protein gets one entry after TCRdb re-called the RT-PCR reads with MiXCR. The sample holds approximately 500,000 distinct CDR3 sequences, around 21% seen once. These data were also filed under a second study, of T cells expressing NK-cell markers. As that study records: Production of TCR beta cDNA relied on 5'RACE template switching with UMIs.

This sample comprised CD4+ T cells sorted from PBMCs, obtained roughly 12 days after vaccination. The receptor source for this set is a man aged 50-59 years who received an inactivated influenza vaccine.

The chain carries TRBV20-1 and TRBJ2-5; D is perhaps TRBD2 (6 bases). Germline V gene data show CDR1 as DFQATT and CDR2 as SNEGSKA (reference sequence). The V gene lost 5 bases and the J gene lost 4 bases, with 11 bases spanning the gap. The CDR3 runs 12 residues. The CDR3 bases are TGCAGTGCTCCCAAGGGAGGAGAGACCCAGTACTTC. Translation: CSAPKGGETQYF.

V and J are TRBV6-2 or TRBV6-3 and TRBJ2-1; 8 bases align to TRBD2. This CDR3 has 14 residues. CDR1 is MNHEY, CDR2 SVGEGT, per germline. The trim removed 8 bases at V and 6 bases at J, leaving 9 bases unmatched. Here the CDR3 reads CASRGGRTGNEQFF. CDR3 DNA: TGTGCCAGCCGCGGGGGGCGGACGGGCAATGAGCAGTTCTTC.

The chain employs TRBV20-1 and TRBJ2-5; D could derive from TRBD1 or TRBD2 (5 bases each). The CDR3 is 13 residues long. The ends were cut back, 7 bases at V and 5 bases at J, with 17 bases in the middle. Germline CDR1 DFQATT, CDR2 SNEGSKA (reference sequence). CDR3 coding DNA: TGCAGTGACGAGGGCGAGGGGCACGAGACCCAGTACTTC. Protein: CSDEGEGHETQYF.

The chain carries TRBV5-5 and TRBJ2-2, with 9 positions matching TRBD1. The germline CDR1 and CDR2 sequences are SGHKS and YYEKEE (reference sequence). V dropped 3 bases and J dropped 5; count of bases not matched to a gene: 5. The CDR3 covers 15 residues. In DNA form, the CDR3 reads TGTGCCAGCAGCTGGGCCGGGACAGGGACCGGGGAGCTGTTTTTT. The encoded protein is CASSWAGTGTGELFF.

This clonotype appeared many times. The V and J genes are TRBV28 and TRBJ2-1; 7 nucleotides line up with TRBD1. The CDR3 runs to 13 residues. Germline assignment: CDR1 MDHEN and CDR2 SYDVKM. The junction had 7 bases not matched to a gene; V was cut back by 5 bases and J by 9 bases. In nucleotides, the CDR3 is TGTGCCAGCAGTAGGGACAGTTTTCGTGAGCAGTTCTTC. It encodes CASSRDSFREQFF.

V usage is TRBV12-3 or TRBV12-4 and J usage is TRBJ1-5, with TRBD1 as a possible D gene (6 bases). Trimming removed 6 bases from V and 6 bases from J, with 15 bases in between. The CDR3 covers 14 residues. DNA of the CDR3: TGTGCCAGCAGCGGACAGTATGGGAGTCAGCCCCAGCATTTT. Encoded protein: CASSGQYGSQPQHF.

This chain connects TRBV19 to TRBJ2-7, with TRBD2 matching over 10 bases. V dropped 1 base and J dropped 2; count of bases not matched to a gene: 2. CDR1 LNHDA and CDR2 SQIVND come from the germline V gene (reference sequence). The CDR3 length is 15 residues. CDR3 DNA: TGTGCCAGTAGTATAGGTCTAGCGGGAGCCTACGAGCAGTACTTC. Translation gives CASSIGLAGAYEQYF. Supplemented by reference TRBV19 and TRBJ2-7, the full variable domain reads DGGITQSPKYLFRKEGQNVTLSCEQNLNHDAMYWYRQDPGQGLRLIYYSQIVNDFQKGDIAEGYSVSREKKESFPLTVTSAQKNPTAFYLCASSIGLAGAYEQYFGPGTRLTVT.

This clonotype turned up a few times. This may stem from a read error, because a much larger clone lies one nucleotide away. The chain links TRBV7-9 to TRBJ2-5, with TRBD1 as a possible D gene (6 bases). CDR1 and CDR2 (germline): SEHNR, FQNEAQ (reference sequence). This CDR3 is 13 amino acids long. The V end lost 6 bases, the J end lost 0 bases, and 8 bases lay between the germline ends. The CDR3 spells CASRWTDQETQYF. In DNA form, the CDR3 reads TGTGCCAGCAGGTGGACAGACCAAGAGACCCAGTACTTC.

V usage is TRBV10-3 and J usage is TRBJ2-7; 8 nucleotides agree with TRBD1. V was clipped by 3 bases and J by 3 bases; unmatched bases: 7. This CDR3 spans 15 amino acids. CDR1 and CDR2 from the germline V gene are ENHRY and SYGVKD. CDR3 bases: TGTGCCATCAGTGATCGGCAGGGGGCTTACTACGAGCAGTACTTC. This encodes CAISDRQGAYYEQYF.

The table lists this clonotype with a few counts. V is TRBV6-2 or TRBV6-3 and J is TRBJ1-1; 7 bases map to TRBD1. Germline V gene data show CDR1 as MNHEY and CDR2 as SVGEGT. CDR3 size: 15 residues. Germline trimming cut 6 bases from V and 3 bases from J; bases unmatched to any gene: 10. DNA for the CDR3: TGTGCCAGCAGGACCAGGGGGATAATGGACACTGAAGCTTTCTTT. Its protein is CASRTRGIMDTEAFF.

The chain uses TRBV9 and TRBJ2-2; D possibly matches TRBD1 or TRBD2 (5 bases each). Between the trimmed V and J ends, which lost 0 bases and 5 bases, there was a span of 11 bases. CDR3 length equals 15 residues. In germline, CDR1 is SGDLS, CDR2 YYNGEE. CDR3 sequence: CASSVVSGRTGELFF. CDR3 bases: TGTGCCAGCAGCGTAGTGTCGGGGCGTACCGGGGAGCTGTTTTTT.

The sample holds a few counts of this clonotype. The chain links TRBV27 to TRBJ2-1; weak D call: TRBD2 (6 bases). The CDR3 loop spans 13 amino acids. Germline CDR1 MNHEY, CDR2 SMNVEV (reference sequence). Trimming cost V 6 bases and J 3 bases, with 9 bases left between them. CDR3 protein: CASRGSGYNEQFF. The CDR3 bases are TGTGCCAGCAGGGGTAGCGGCTACAATGAGCAGTTCTTC.

This clonotype was seen only a few times. Here the CDR3 DNA reads TGTGCCAGCAGCGTAGCTGGACAGATCCCCTACGAGCAGTACTTC. Translating it yields CASSVAGQIPYEQYF. This chain links TRBV9 with TRBJ2-7, with D possibly being TRBD1 (6 bases). Trimming removed 0 bases at V and 2 bases at J, with 12 bases between. This CDR3 is 15 amino acids long. Germline CDR1 reads SGDLS; CDR2 reads YYNGEE.

The V call is TRBV19, the J call TRBJ2-7; D is perhaps TRBD1 (7 bases). Deletions cut 0 bases from V and 4 bases from J, with 13 bases between. The germline V gene has CDR1 LNHDA and CDR2 SQIVND (reference sequence). This CDR3 has 15 amino acids. The CDR3 nucleotides are TGTGCCAGTAGTATAGAGGAGGGGGCGATATACGAGCAGTACTTC. Protein product: CASSIEEGAIYEQYF.

The V and J genes are TRBV28 and TRBJ2-7; D possibly uses TRBD1 or TRBD2 (6 bases each). Per the germline V gene, CDR1 is MDHEN and CDR2 is SYDVKM. Trimming removed 3 bases at V and 1 base at J, with 19 bases between. The CDR3 spans 17 residues. CDR3 region: CASSLQSGAGISYEQYF. CDR3 DNA: TGTGCCAGCAGTTTGCAATCGGGGGCAGGGATATCCTACGAGCAGTACTTC.

There are many counts of this clonotype. The J gene is TRBJ1-3, the V gene TRBV10-3; D call uncertain. The CDR3 has 14 residues. The V gene's germline CDR1 is ENHRY and CDR2 SYGVKD. Trimming left V 6 bases short and J 4 bases short, with 13 bases between. CDR3 in amino acids: CAIRPVSRGNTIYF. For the CDR3, the DNA is TGTGCCATCAGGCCCGTTTCCCGAGGAAACACCATATATTTT.

CDR3 DNA: TGTGCCATCAGCACCGGGACAGGGGGCGTAGCCAAAAACATTCAGTACTTC. Its translation is CAISTGTGGVAKNIQYF. The chain combines TRBV10-3 with TRBJ2-4; TRBD1 matches 12 bases. Germline V lookup: CDR1 ENHRY, CDR2 SYGVKD. Trimming removed 6 bases from V and 0 bases from J; junction bases left unmatched: 6. CDR3 length equals 17 residues.

This clonotype was detected a few times. The chain employs TRBV20-1 and TRBJ1-6; D gene unclear. V was cut by 3 bases and J by 7 bases, with 13 bases left in between. Germline CDR1 reads DFQATT; CDR2 reads SNEGSKA (reference sequence). CDR3 length: 14 residues. The CDR3 loop reads CSASDPRENSPLHF. The CDR3 DNA sequence: TGCAGTGCTAGTGATCCTAGAGAGAATTCACCCCTCCACTTT.

This clonotype was detected a few times. This chain uses TRBV7-2 with TRBJ2-3; 7 positions agree with TRBD2. V trimming: 6 bases; J trimming: 2 bases; junction bases outside the gene matches: 8. The germline gives CDR1 SGHTA, CDR2 FQGNSA. The CDR3 sequence is 15 residues long. The CDR3 is CASRLGGGFTDTQYF. The CDR3 DNA reads TGTGCCAGCAGGTTGGGGGGGGGGTTCACAGATACGCAGTATTTT. The full variable domain, its missing parts supplied by reference TRBV7-2 and TRBJ2-3, is GAGVSQSPSNKVTEKGKDVELRCDPISGHTALYWYRQSLGQGLEFLIYFQGNSAPDKSGLPSDRFSAERTGGSVSTLTIQRTQQEDSAVYLCASRLGGGFTDTQYFGPGTRLTVL.

The rearrangement links TRBV7-3 to TRBJ2-3; D remains unclear. Trimming left V 4 bases short and J 2 bases short, with 7 bases between. Germline-derived CDR1 and CDR2 are SGHTA and FQGTGA. The CDR3 has 13 residues. CDR3 bases: TGTGCCAGCAGCTCGCGCCTCACAGATACGCAGTATTTT. This encodes CASSSRLTDTQYF.

The table lists this clonotype with a few counts. The chain is built from TRBV29-1 and TRBJ2-5, with TRBD1 matching over 10 bases. The CDR3 length is 14 residues. V trimming: 3 bases; J trimming: 4 bases; junction bases outside the gene matches: 5. Germline V gene lookup returns CDR1 SQVTM and CDR2 ANQGSEA. In DNA form, the CDR3 reads TGCAGCGTTGACCTCCGGGACAGGGGAGAGACCCAGTACTTC. This translates into CSVDLRDRGETQYF.

This clonotype came up many times. The rearrangement links TRBV9 to TRBJ2-5; possible D gene TRBD1, 7 bases. This CDR3 contains 14 residues. With 2 bases removed from V and 2 bases from J, the gap between germline ends came to 10 bases. Germline V gene lookup returns CDR1 SGDLS and CDR2 YYNGEE. The CDR3, as DNA: TGTGCCAGCAGCGTGGGGGGACAGCAAGAGACCCAGTACTTC. Its translation: CASSVGGQQETQYF.

The chain links TRBV5-1 to TRBJ1-2; 7 nucleotides align to TRBD1. CDR3 size: 15 residues. The V gene's germline CDR1 is SGHRS and CDR2 YFSETQ. With 3 bases clipped from V and 0 bases from J, the junction kept 5 bases outside the gene matches. CDR3 nucleotides: TGCGCCAGCAGCTATCAGGGGGGTGCTAACTATGGCTACACCTTC. Encoded protein: CASSYQGGANYGYTF.

The rearrangement links TRBV7-9 to TRBJ1-5; no definite D call. The CDR3 length is 13 residues. Germline V gene data show CDR1 as SEHNR and CDR2 as FQNEAQ (reference sequence). Between the trimmed V and J ends, which lost 5 bases and 3 bases, there was a span of 8 bases. CDR3: CASSPGNNQPQHF. DNA for the CDR3: TGTGCCAGCAGCCCAGGTAACAATCAGCCCCAGCATTTT.

This clonotype has just a few counts. This chain connects TRBV6-5 to TRBJ2-6; D unresolved. Germline-derived CDR1 and CDR2 are MNHEY and SVGAGI. This CDR3 has 15 residues. Deletions cut 0 bases from V and 11 bases from J, with 14 bases between. This CDR3 reads CASSYSSSRAYVLTF. In DNA, the CDR3 is TGTGCCAGCAGTTACTCGTCCAGTCGGGCTTACGTCCTGACTTTC.

As for this clonotype: The junction and the germline gene differ at one end; a read error may be behind it. The rearrangement links TRBV9 to TRBJ2-5, with D possibly called TRBD1 or TRBD2 (6 bases each). The germline CDR1 and CDR2 sequences are SGDLS and YYNGEE. This CDR3 has 14 residues. The CDR3 nucleotides are TGTGCCAGCAGCGGAGGGGGGCCCCAAGAGACCGAGTACTTC. Its translation: CASSGGGPQETEYF.

This clonotype was detected only a few times. This chain joins TRBV7-2 and TRBJ1-6, with D unclear. CDR3 size: 17 residues. Germline CDR1 reads SGHTA; CDR2 reads FQGNSA. Trimming removed 0 bases at V and 3 bases at J, with 12 bases between. The CDR3 here is CASSLAAIINYNSPLHF. CDR3 in DNA: TGTGCCAGCAGCTTAGCCGCGATAATTAACTATAATTCACCCCTCCACTTT. Full variable domain (rest looked up from reference TRBV7-2 and TRBJ1-6): GAGVSQSPSNKVTEKGKDVELRCDPISGHTALYWYRQSLGQGLEFLIYFQGNSAPDKSGLPSDRFSAERTGGSVSTLTIQRTQQEDSAVYLCASSLAAIINYNSPLHFGNGTRLTVT.

The chain combines TRBV20-1 with TRBJ1-2; 11 bases are shared with TRBD1. Trimming cost V 3 bases and J 7 bases; bases outside gene matches: 7. The germline gives CDR1 DFQATT, CDR2 SNEGSKA (reference sequence). The CDR3 loop spans 14 amino acids. The CDR3 protein is CSASPGQGVTGYTF. The CDR3, as DNA: TGCAGTGCTAGCCCGGGACAGGGGGTTACTGGCTACACCTTC.

The chain uses TRBV12-3 or TRBV12-4 and TRBJ2-5; 8 nucleotides line up with TRBD1. The CDR3 spans 15 residues. V was clipped by 6 bases and J by 5 bases; unmatched bases: 11. CDR3 protein: CASRFGQGVGETQYF. In nucleotides, the CDR3 is TGTGCCAGCAGATTTGGACAGGGCGTAGGGGAGACCCAGTACTTC.

J is TRBJ1-2 and V is TRBV5-1, with TRBD1 matching over 9 bases. Looked up from germline, CDR1 is SGHRS and CDR2 is YFSETQ. V trimming: 4 bases; J trimming: 4 bases; junction bases outside the gene matches: 5. CDR3 length equals 14 residues. The CDR3 region is CASSEGQGSYGYTF. The DNA of the CDR3 is TGCGCCAGCAGCGAGGGACAGGGAAGCTATGGCTACACCTTC. The full variable domain, its missing parts supplied by reference TRBV5-1 and TRBJ1-2, is KAGVTQTPRYLIKTRGQQVTLSCSPISGHRSVSWYQQTPGQGLQFLFEYFSETQRNKGNFPGRFSGRQFSNSRSEMNVSTLELGDSALYLCASSEGQGSYGYTFGSGTRLTVV.